This entry is about one TCR beta chain. Its antigen is not identified. Gene names are the mouse ones. The sequence runs out 1 residue before the end of the CDR3; the remainder is reconstructed from the germline J gene. Germline V gene sequence: CDR1 GKSSPN, CDR2 SITVG. The CDR3 is 18 amino acids. The ends lost 0 bases at V and 3 bases at J; junction bases unmatched: 12. This entry belongs to a study of tissue T cells after allogeneic stem cell transplantation. TCRdb's table, derived via immunoSEQ multiplex PCR, lists solely in-frame clones and lacks some. The sample records 45,000 to 50,000 clones, 73% being singletons. Study findings and constraints: Few T cell clones were shared across patients, but motif clusters showed tissue-specific shared signatures.

The source is a pool of C57BL/6 mice in good health. The chain is built from TRBV31 and TRBJ2-2, with TRBD2 matching over 8 bases. The sequencing input was sorted cells pooled from one or two spleens. The covered CDR3 bases are TGTGCCTGGAGTCTAGACTGGGGCTGGGGGGCGGACACCGGGCAGCTCTAC. This codes for CAWSLDWGWGADTGQLY. The entire CDR3 protein reads CAWSLDWGWGADTGQLYF.